This TCR beta chain was profiled in a study of blood T cell repertoires in COVID-19. For the study at large: COVID-19 samples, acute and convalescent, were from the United States, Italy and Spain. PBMCs, B-cell-depleted T cells, or T cells provided the cDNA or gDNA that made up the material.

In its sample, this clone was seen a few times. Per the original data handling: It was from reference gene primer amplification that nucleated cell counts were estimated. Clones were read by immunoSEQ multiplex PCR, and TCRdb kept only the in-frame ones, dropping some. V, J and clone size reflect that table, while D and trimming were determined from the DNA. The table has tens of thousands of clones, approximately 70% seen once. The sequenced material came from peripheral blood. This TCR derives from a man at least 80 years old with acute or convalescent COVID-19.

The CDR3 region is CASSSIQGFQPQHF. In nucleotides, the CDR3 is TGTGCCAGCAGCTCTATACAGGGGTTTCAGCCCCAGCATTTT. The chain couples TRBV6-6 to TRBJ1-5; 7 nucleotides agree with TRBD1. CDR1 is MNHNY and CDR2 is SVGAGI in the germline V gene (reference sequence). V shed 6 bases and J 6 bases; nucleotides not matched to a gene: 8. CDR3 length equals 14 residues.